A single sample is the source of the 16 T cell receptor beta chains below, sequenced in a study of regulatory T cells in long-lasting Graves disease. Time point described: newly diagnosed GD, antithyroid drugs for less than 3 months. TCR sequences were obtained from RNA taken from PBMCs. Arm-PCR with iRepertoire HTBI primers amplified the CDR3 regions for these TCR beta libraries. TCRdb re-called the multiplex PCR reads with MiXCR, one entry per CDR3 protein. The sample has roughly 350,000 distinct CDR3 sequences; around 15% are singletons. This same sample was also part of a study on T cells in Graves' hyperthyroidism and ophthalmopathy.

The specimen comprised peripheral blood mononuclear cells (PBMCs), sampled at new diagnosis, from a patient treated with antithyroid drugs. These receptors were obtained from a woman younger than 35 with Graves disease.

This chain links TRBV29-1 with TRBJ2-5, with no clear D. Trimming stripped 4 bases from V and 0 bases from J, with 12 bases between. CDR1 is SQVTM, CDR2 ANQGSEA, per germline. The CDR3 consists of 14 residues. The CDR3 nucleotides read TGCAGCGTTGGATTTTTAGTGAACCAAGAGACCCAGTACTTC. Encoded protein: CSVGFLVNQETQYF.

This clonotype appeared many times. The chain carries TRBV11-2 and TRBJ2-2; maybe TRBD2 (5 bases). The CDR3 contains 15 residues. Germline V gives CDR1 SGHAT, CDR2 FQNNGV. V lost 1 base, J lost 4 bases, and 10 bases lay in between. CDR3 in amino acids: CASSLGLGSTGELFF. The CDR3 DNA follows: TGTGCCAGCAGCTTAGGTTTGGGGAGCACCGGGGAGCTGTTTTTT.

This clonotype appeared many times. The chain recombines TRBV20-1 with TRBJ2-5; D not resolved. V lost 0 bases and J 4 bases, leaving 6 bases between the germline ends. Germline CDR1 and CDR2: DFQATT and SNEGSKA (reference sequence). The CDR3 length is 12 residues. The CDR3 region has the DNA TGCAGTGCTAGAGAAGCAGCAGAGACCCAGTACTTC. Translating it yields CSAREAAETQYF.

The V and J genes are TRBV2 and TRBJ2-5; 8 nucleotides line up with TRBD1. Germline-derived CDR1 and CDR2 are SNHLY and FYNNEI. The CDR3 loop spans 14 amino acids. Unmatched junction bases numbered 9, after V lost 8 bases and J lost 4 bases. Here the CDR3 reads CASCADRALETQYF. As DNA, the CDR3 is TGTGCCAGCTGCGCGGACAGGGCTTTAGAGACCCAGTACTTC. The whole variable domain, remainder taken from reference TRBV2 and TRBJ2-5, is EPEVTQTPSHQVTQMGQEVILRCVPISNHLYFYWYRQILGQKVEFLVSFYNNEISEKSEIFDDQFSVERPDGSNFTLKIRSTKLEDSAMYFCASCADRALETQYFGPGTRLLVL.

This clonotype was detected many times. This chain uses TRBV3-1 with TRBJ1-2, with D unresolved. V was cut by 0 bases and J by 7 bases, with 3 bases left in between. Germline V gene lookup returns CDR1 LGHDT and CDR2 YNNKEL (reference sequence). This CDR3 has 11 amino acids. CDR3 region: CASSQETGYTF. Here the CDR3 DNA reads TGTGCCAGCAGCCAAGAGACTGGCTACACCTTC. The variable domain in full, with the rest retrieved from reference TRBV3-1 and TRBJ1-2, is DTAVSQTPKYLVTQMGNDKSIKCEQNLGHDTMYWYKQDSKKFLKIMFSYNNKELIINETVPNRFSPKSPDKAHLNLHINSLELGDSAVYFCASSQETGYTFGSGTRLTVV.

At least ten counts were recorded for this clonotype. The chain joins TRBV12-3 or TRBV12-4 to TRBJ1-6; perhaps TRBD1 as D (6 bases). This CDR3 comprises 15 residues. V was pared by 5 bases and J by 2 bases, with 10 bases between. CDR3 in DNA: TGTGCCAGCAGTCGGACAGACCCCTATAATTCACCCCTCCACTTT. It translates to CASSRTDPYNSPLHF.

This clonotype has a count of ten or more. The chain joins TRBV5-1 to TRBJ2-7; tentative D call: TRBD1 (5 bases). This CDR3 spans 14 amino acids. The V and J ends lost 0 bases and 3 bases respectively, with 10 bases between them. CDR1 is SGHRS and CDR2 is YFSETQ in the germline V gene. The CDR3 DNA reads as TGCGCCAGCAGCTTGGGCAGGGCGAACTACGAGCAGTACTTC. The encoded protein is CASSLGRANYEQYF. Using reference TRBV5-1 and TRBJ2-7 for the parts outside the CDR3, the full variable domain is KAGVTQTPRYLIKTRGQQVTLSCSPISGHRSVSWYQQTPGQGLQFLFEYFSETQRNKGNFPGRFSGRQFSNSRSEMNVSTLELGDSALYLCASSLGRANYEQYFGPGTRLTVT.

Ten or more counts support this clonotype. The DNA of the CDR3 is TGCGCCAGCAGCCAAGTCTTCCGGGGTGTCCACGAGCAGTACTTC. It codes for CASSQVFRGVHEQYF. The chain recombines TRBV4-1 with TRBJ2-7, with D perhaps TRBD2 (5 bases). The CDR3 sequence is 15 residues long. Trimming took off 1 base at V and 5 bases at J, with 15 bases between the two ends. Germline CDR1 MGHRA, CDR2 YSYEKL.

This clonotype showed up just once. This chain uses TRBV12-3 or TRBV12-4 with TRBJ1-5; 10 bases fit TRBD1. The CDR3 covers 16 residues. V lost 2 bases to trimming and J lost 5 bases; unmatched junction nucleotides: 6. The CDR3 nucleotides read TGTGCCAGCAGTTTAAGGGGACAGGGGATGGATCAGCCCCAGCATTTT. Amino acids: CASSLRGQGMDQPQHF.

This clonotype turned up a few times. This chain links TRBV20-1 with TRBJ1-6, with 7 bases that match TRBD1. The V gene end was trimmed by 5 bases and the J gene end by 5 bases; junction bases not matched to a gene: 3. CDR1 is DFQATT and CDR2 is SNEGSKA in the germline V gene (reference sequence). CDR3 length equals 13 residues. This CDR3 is CSAAGTDNSPLHF. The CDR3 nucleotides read TGCAGTGCTGCCGGGACAGATAATTCACCCCTCCACTTT.

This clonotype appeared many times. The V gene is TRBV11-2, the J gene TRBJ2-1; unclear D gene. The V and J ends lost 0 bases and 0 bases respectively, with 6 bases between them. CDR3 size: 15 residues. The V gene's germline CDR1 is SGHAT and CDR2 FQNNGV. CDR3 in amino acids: CASSLELLSYNEQFF. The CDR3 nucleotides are TGTGCCAGCAGCTTAGAGCTACTCTCCTACAATGAGCAGTTCTTC.

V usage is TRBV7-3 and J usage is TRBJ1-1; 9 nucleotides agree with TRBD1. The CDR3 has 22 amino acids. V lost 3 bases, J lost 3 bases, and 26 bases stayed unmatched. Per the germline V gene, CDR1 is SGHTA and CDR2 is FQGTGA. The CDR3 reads CASSFPAPTGGEITPNHTEAFF. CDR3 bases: TGTGCCAGCAGCTTCCCCGCACCTACAGGGGGCGAAATCACCCCTAACCACACTGAAGCTTTCTTT.

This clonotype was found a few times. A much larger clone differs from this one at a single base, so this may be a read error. This CDR3 reads CASSQLWMGLAGEETRYF. The CDR3 DNA sequence: TGTGCCAGCAGCCAACTTTGGATGGGACTAGCGGGAGAAGAGACCCGGTACTTC. The chain is built from TRBV28 and TRBJ2-1; TRBD2 agrees at 14 bases. The germline V gene encodes CDR1 MDHEN and CDR2 SYDVKM. The CDR3 loop spans 18 amino acids.

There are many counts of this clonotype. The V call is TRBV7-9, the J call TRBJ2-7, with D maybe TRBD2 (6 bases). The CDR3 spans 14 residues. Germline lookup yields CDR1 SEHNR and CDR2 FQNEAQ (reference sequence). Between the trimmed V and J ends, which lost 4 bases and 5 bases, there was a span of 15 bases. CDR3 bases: TGTGCCAGCAGCTCCGGGACTTCACTCAACGAGCAGTACTTC. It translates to CASSSGTSLNEQYF.

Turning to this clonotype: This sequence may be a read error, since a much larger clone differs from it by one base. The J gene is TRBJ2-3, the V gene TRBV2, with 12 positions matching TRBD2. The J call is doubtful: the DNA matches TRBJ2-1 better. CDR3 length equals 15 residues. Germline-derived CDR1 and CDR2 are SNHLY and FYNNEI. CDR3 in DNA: TGTGCCAGCAGTGCGACTAGCGGGAGAACCGATGAGCAGTTCTTC. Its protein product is CASSATSGRTDEQFF.

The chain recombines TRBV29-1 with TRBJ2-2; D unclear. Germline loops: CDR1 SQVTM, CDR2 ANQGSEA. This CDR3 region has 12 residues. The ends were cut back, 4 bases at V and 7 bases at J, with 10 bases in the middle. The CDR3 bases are TGCAGCGTTGCGTTAGGGATCGGGGAGCTGTTTTTT. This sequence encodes CSVALGIGELFF.